The subject of this entry is one T cell receptor beta chain. Its antigen is unidentified. The source of the sample is a study of cytomegalovirus exposure and HLA in healthy donors. General study points: It has been reported that TCR beta sequences accurately predicted the HLA-A and HLA-B alleles of most subjects. Later analysis showed most CMV-associated TCR beta chains appearing HLA-restricted.

Sampled while nominally healthy, donors likely had unrecorded immune exposures. With 3 bases removed from V and 7 bases from J, the gap between germline ends came to 13 bases. The CDR3 spans 13 residues. Germline V gene lookup returns CDR1 MNHEY and CDR2 SMNVEV (reference sequence). 13 Jbeta primers and 60 Vbeta primers were used for the PCR. Assay: immunoSEQ multiplex PCR; the TCRdb copy retains only in-frame clones and omits some. The sample gives some 110,000 clones, 74% of which show up once; roughly 11% is in the top ten. This chain links TRBV27 with TRBJ2-7; tentative D call: TRBD1 (5 bases). The clonotype was recovered from a woman between 45 and 65 years old in good health and CMV-seropositive. Sequencing was done on a sample of PBMCs. This CDR3 is CASSFVQGQEQYF. As DNA, the CDR3 is TGTGCCAGCAGTTTCGTCCAGGGCCAAGAGCAGTACTTC.